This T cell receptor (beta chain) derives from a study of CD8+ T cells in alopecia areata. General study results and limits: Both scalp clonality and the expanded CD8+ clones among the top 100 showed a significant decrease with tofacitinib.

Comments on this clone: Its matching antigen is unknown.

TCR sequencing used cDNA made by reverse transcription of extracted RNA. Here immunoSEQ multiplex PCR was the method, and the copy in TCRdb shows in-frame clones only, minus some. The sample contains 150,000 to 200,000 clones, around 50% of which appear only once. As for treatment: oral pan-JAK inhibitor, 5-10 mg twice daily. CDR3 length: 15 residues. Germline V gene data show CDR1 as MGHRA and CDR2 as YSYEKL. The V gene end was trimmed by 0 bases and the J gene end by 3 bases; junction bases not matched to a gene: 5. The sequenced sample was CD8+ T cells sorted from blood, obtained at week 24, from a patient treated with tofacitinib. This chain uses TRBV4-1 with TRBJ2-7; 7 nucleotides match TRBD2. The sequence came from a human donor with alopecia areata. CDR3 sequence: CASSQEDGGGYEQYF. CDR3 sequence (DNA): TGCGCCAGCAGCCAAGAGGACGGCGGGGGCTACGAGCAGTACTTC.